The entry that follows covers one T cell receptor beta chain sequence. Its antigen is unidentified. Germline V gives CDR1 GTSNPN, CDR2 SVGIG (reference sequence). The CDR3 totals 11 residues. Trimming removed 2 bases at V and 4 bases at J, with 5 bases between. The entry originates in a study of T cell responses to AZD1222 COVID-19 vaccine. Measured with immunoSEQ multiplex PCR; TCRdb has only the in-frame clones, and not every one. This sample has 70,000 to 90,000 clones, with about 82% found just once. General observations from the study: At baseline, seropositivity was found in only a handful of AZD1222 recipients. Repertoires were collected only later (after the peak T cell response had occurred). Two doses of AZD1222 preceded a rise in Spike-specific TCR breadth and depth.

The receptor was derived from an adult in good health. This sample comprised peripheral blood, obtained on day 0 of AZD1222 vaccination. The chain uses TRBV30 and TRBJ2-5; D call uncertain. The DNA for the CDR3 is TGTGCCTGGAGTTCCATAGAGACCCAGTACTTC. It codes for CAWSSIETQYF.